These 9 T cell receptor beta chains share one sample of origin, sequenced in a study of cytomegalovirus exposure and HLA in healthy donors. The PCR was carried out with 60 Vbeta primers and 13 Jbeta primers. Assay used: immunoSEQ multiplex PCR; TCRdb lists only in-frame clones, some missing. Of around 64,000 clones in the sample, roughly 89% were seen once. The sequenced sample was PBMCs. The receptors were gathered from a woman aged 25 to 45 in good health and CMV-seronegative.

The chain joins TRBV18 to TRBJ2-7, with 7 bases aligning to TRBD2. Per germline, CDR1 KGHSH and CDR2 LQKENI. There are 15 residues in the CDR3. V lost 3 bases and J lost 1; bases outside the gene matches: 6. The CDR3 loop reads CASSPEGGASYEQYF. The CDR3 DNA sequence: TGTGCCAGCTCACCCGAGGGAGGGGCTTCCTACGAGCAGTACTTC.

Worth noting for this clone: One end of the junction varies from germline; a read error may be responsible. CDR3 protein: CSSSSSTGVWGYEQYF. DNA of the CDR3: TGTTCCAGCAGCTCGTCGACAGGGGTGTGGGGCTACGAGCAGTACTTC. The gene calls are TRBV7-9 and TRBJ2-7; 8 positions agree with TRBD1. The CDR3 loop spans 16 amino acids. Germline V gene sequence: CDR1 SEHNR, CDR2 FQNEAQ (reference sequence).

The rearrangement links TRBV10-3 to TRBJ2-3, with D tentatively TRBD2 (6 bases). Trimming removed 6 bases from V and 1 base from J, with 14 bases in between. CDR3 length: 15 amino acids. From germline, CDR1 is ENHRY and CDR2 SYGVKD. CDR3 amino acids: CAIRDVGGGTDTQYF. The CDR3 DNA sequence: TGTGCCATCAGGGACGTGGGGGGAGGCACAGATACGCAGTATTTT.

This rearrangement joins TRBV11-3 to TRBJ2-3; TRBD2 matches 7 bases. This CDR3 spans 16 amino acids. Losses at the gene ends were 3 bases for V and 2 bases for J; bases not matched to a gene: 8. Germline CDR1 is SGHNT and CDR2 is YENEEA. CDR3 loop: CASSFGGRSPTDTQYF. The DNA of the CDR3 is TGTGCCAGCAGCTTCGGCGGGAGAAGCCCCACAGATACGCAGTATTTT. Filled out from reference TRBV11-3 and TRBJ2-3, the complete variable domain reads EAGVVQSPRYKIIEKKQPVAFWCNPISGHNTLYWYLQNLGQGPELLIRYENEEAVDDSQLPKDRFSAERLKGVDSTLKIQPAELGDSAVYLCASSFGGRSPTDTQYFGPGTRLTVL.

The chain carries TRBV30 and TRBJ2-5, with 7 bases lining up with TRBD2. Germline lookup yields CDR1 GTSNPN and CDR2 SVGIG (reference sequence). Germline trimming cut 0 bases from V and 7 bases from J; bases unmatched to any gene: 8. This CDR3 contains 14 residues. The CDR3 region is CAWSVASGRVTQYF. As DNA, the CDR3 is TGTGCCTGGAGTGTAGCCTCAGGGAGGGTGACCCAGTACTTC.

V and J are TRBV9 and TRBJ2-7, with 9 nucleotides matching TRBD1. J was trimmed by 4 bases and V by 7 bases; bases with no gene match: 9. In germline, CDR1 is SGDLS, CDR2 YYNGEE. The CDR3 extends over 14 amino acids. The CDR3 spells CASGTGQGLYEQYF. The CDR3 bases are TGTGCCAGCGGGACGGGACAGGGACTTTACGAGCAGTACTTC.

The chain couples TRBV7-9 to TRBJ2-1, with 9 bases fitting TRBD1. Germline lookup yields CDR1 SEHNR and CDR2 FQNEAQ (reference sequence). With 2 bases clipped from V and 3 bases from J, the junction kept 5 bases outside the gene matches. This CDR3 is 16 amino acids long. CDR3 region: CASSLSTTGGYNEQFF. DNA for the CDR3: TGTGCCAGCAGCTTAAGCACGACAGGGGGCTACAATGAGCAGTTCTTC.

The chain couples TRBV6-4 to TRBJ1-5; 7 positions agree with TRBD1. The CDR3 contains 13 residues. V lost 10 bases to trimming and J lost 2 bases; unmatched junction nucleotides: 5. Germline loops: CDR1 MRHNA, CDR2 SNTAGT. The CDR3 is CAIGTVGNQPQHF. CDR3 bases: TGTGCCATTGGGACAGTGGGCAATCAGCCCCAGCATTTT.

The chain links TRBV5-1 to TRBJ2-1; TRBD2 matches at 14 bases. Germline assignment: CDR1 SGHRS and CDR2 YFSETQ. The trim removed 3 bases at V and 6 bases at J, leaving 8 bases unmatched. The CDR3 has 17 residues. This CDR3 is CASSSGLAGGIGNEQFF. DNA of the CDR3: TGCGCCAGCAGCTCCGGACTAGCGGGAGGAATAGGCAATGAGCAGTTCTTC. Full variable domain (rest looked up from reference TRBV5-1 and TRBJ2-1): KAGVTQTPRYLIKTRGQQVTLSCSPISGHRSVSWYQQTPGQGLQFLFEYFSETQRNKGNFPGRFSGRQFSNSRSEMNVSTLELGDSALYLCASSSGLAGGIGNEQFFGPGTRLTVL.